The 5 T cell receptor beta chains given below trace back to one sample, sequenced in a study of blood T cell repertoires in COVID-19. This table comes from immunoSEQ multiplex PCR, and its TCRdb copy is limited to in-frame clones, with some not included. The table has about 490,000 clones, roughly 88% seen once. Sequenced input: peripheral blood. Receptors were obtained from a human donor in a cohort sampled during active COVID-19.

The chain is built from TRBV27 and TRBJ1-5; the D is unclear. There are 12 residues in the CDR3. The V gene lost 5 bases and the J gene lost 1 base, with 3 bases spanning the gap. Germline V gene data show CDR1 as MNHEY and CDR2 as SMNVEV (reference sequence). Here the CDR3 DNA reads TGTGCCAGCAGTCCAAGCAATCAGCCCCAGCATTTT. Amino acids: CASSPSNQPQHF.

The chain combines TRBV2 with TRBJ1-4; 7 positions agree with TRBD1. The V gene's germline CDR1 is SNHLY and CDR2 FYNNEI. The CDR3 totals 15 residues. J lost 3 bases, V lost 4 bases, and 5 bases had no gene match. CDR3 protein: CASSGAGTANEKLFF. As DNA, the CDR3 is TGTGCCAGCAGTGGTGCCGGGACAGCTAATGAAAAACTGTTTTTT.

The V gene is TRBV28, the J gene TRBJ2-7; D possibly corresponds to TRBD2 (6 bases). Germline assignment: CDR1 MDHEN and CDR2 SYDVKM. Between the trimmed V and J ends, which lost 8 bases and 5 bases, there was a span of 16 bases. This CDR3 comprises 13 residues. The CDR3 is CASGDLGFHEQYF. The CDR3 nucleotides are TGTGCCAGCGGGGACTTGGGCTTCCACGAGCAGTACTTC.

This rearrangement joins TRBV6-4 to TRBJ2-3; weak D call: TRBD2 (6 bases). Germline CDR1 MRHNA, CDR2 SNTAGT. V was clipped by 8 bases and J by 0 bases, with 9 bases between them. The CDR3 totals 13 residues. The CDR3 loop is CASVGGSTDTQYF. The DNA for the CDR3 is TGTGCCAGCGTGGGGGGAAGCACAGATACGCAGTATTTT.

The rearrangement links TRBV14 to TRBJ2-7; possibly TRBD1 for D (6 bases). CDR3 length: 16 residues. The germline CDR1 and CDR2 sequences are SGHDN and FVKESK. Trimming pared 2 bases from V and 0 bases from J, leaving 14 bases between. This CDR3 is CASSQFVGQSSYEQYF. The DNA for the CDR3 is TGTGCCAGCAGCCAATTCGTCGGACAGAGCTCCTACGAGCAGTACTTC.